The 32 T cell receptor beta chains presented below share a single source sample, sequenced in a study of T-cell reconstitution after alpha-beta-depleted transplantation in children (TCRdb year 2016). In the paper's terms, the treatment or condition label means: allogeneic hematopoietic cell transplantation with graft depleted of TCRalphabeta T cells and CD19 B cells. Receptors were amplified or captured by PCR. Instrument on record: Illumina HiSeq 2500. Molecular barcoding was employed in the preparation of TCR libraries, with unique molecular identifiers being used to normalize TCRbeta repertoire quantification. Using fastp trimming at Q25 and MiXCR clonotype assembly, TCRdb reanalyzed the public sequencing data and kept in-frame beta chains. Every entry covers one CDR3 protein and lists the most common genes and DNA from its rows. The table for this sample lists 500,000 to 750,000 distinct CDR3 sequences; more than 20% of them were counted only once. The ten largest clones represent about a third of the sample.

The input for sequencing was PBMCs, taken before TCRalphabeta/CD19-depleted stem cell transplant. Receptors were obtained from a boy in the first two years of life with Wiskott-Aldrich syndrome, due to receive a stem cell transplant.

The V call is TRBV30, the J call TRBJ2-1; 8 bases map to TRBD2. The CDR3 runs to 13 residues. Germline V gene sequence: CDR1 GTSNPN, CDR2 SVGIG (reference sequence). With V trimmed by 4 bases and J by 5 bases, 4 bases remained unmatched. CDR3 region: CAWKQRENNEQFF. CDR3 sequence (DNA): TGTGCCTGGAAGCAGCGGGAGAACAATGAGCAGTTCTTC.

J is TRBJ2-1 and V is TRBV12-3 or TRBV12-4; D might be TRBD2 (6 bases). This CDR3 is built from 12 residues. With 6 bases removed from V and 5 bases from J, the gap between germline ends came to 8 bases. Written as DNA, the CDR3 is TGTGCCAGCAGCCCGGGGGACAATGAGCAGTTCTTC. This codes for CASSPGDNEQFF.

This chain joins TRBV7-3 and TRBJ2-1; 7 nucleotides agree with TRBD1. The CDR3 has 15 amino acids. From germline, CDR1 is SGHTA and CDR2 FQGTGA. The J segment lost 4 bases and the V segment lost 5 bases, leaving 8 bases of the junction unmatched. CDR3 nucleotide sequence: TGTGCCAGCAGCACCGGACAGGCTAGTTACAATGAGCAGTTCTTC. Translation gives CASSTGQASYNEQFF.

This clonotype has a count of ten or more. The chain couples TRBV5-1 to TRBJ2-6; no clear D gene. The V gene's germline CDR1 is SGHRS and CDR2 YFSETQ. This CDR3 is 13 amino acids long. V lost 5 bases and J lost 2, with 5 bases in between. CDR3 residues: CASREPGANVLTF. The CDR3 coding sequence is TGCGCCAGCAGGGAGCCTGGGGCCAACGTCCTGACTTTC.

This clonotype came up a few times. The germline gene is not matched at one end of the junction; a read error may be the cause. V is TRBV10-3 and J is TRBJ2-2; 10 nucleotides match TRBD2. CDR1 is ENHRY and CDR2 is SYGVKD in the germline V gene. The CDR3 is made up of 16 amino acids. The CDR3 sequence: CAISETSGRGTGELFF. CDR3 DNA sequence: TGTGCCATCAGTGAGACCAGCGGGAGGGGCACCGGGGAGCTTTTTTTT.

CDR3 sequence: CSVRDYGYTF. The CDR3 nucleotides are TGCAGTGTCCGGGACTATGGCTACACCTTC. This chain joins TRBV20-1 and TRBJ1-2; no clear D gene. The CDR3 length is 10 residues. Germline V gene data show CDR1 as DFQATT and CDR2 as SNEGSKA (reference sequence). V was shortened by 7 bases and J by 3 bases, with 6 bases between the two germline ends.

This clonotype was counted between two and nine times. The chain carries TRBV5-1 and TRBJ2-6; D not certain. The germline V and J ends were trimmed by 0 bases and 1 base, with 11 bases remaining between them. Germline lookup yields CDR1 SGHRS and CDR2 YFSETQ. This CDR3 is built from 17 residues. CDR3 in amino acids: CASSLEMTASGANVLTF. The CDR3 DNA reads TGCGCCAGCAGCTTGGAAATGACGGCTTCTGGGGCCAACGTCCTGACTTTC.

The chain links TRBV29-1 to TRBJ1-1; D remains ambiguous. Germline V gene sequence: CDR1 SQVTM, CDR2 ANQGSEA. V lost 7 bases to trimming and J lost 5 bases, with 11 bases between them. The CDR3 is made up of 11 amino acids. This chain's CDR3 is CSGRRGTEAFF. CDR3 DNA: TGCAGCGGGAGGCGAGGGACTGAAGCTTTCTTT.

The CDR3 nucleotides are TGTGCCAGCACCTTGACCCGGAGCTCCTACGAGCAGTACTTC. This codes for CASTLTRSSYEQYF. The chain joins TRBV3-1 to TRBJ2-7; D is undetermined. V gave up 7 bases and J gave up 0 bases, with 13 bases separating them. CDR1 is LGHDT, CDR2 YNNKEL, per germline (reference sequence). This CDR3 is 14 amino acids long.

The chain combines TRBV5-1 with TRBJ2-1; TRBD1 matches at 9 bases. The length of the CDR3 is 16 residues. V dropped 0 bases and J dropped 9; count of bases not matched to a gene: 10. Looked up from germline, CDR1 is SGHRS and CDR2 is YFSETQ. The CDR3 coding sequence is TGCGCCAGCAGCTTGGCTTTCACCGGGACAGGGAGTGAGCAGTTCTTC. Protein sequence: CASSLAFTGTGSEQFF.

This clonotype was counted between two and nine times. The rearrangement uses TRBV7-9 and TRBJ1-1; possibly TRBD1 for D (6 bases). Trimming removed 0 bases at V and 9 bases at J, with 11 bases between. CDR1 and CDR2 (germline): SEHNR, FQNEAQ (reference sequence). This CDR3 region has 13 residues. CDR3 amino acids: CASSLAPRGKAFF. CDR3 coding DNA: TGTGCCAGCAGCTTAGCGCCCAGGGGAAAAGCTTTCTTT. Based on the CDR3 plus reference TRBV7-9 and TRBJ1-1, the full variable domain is DTGVSQNPRHKITKRGQNVTFRCDPISEHNRLYWYRQTLGQGPEFLTYFQNEAQLEKSRLLSDRFSAERPKGSFSTLEIQRTEQGDSAMYLCASSLAPRGKAFFGQGTRLTVV.

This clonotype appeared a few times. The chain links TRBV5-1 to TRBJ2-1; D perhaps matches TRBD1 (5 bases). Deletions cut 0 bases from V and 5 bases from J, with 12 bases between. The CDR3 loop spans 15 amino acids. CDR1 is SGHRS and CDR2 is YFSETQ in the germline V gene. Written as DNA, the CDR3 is TGCGCCAGCAGCTTGGGAGGCCAGGGTAACAATGAGCAGTTCTTC. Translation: CASSLGGQGNNEQFF.

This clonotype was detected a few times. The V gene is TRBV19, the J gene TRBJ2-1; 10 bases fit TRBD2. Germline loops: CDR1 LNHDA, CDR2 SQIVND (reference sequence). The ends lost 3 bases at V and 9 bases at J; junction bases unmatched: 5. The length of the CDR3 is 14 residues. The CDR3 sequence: CASSMGLAGVEQFF. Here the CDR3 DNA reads TGTGCCAGTAGTATGGGGCTAGCGGGAGTTGAGCAGTTCTTC.

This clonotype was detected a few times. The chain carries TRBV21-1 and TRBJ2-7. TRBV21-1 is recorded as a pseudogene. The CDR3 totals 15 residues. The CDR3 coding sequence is TGTGCCAGCAGCAAACGCGACCCGAGCTCCTACGAGCAGTACTTC. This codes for CASSKRDPSSYEQYF.

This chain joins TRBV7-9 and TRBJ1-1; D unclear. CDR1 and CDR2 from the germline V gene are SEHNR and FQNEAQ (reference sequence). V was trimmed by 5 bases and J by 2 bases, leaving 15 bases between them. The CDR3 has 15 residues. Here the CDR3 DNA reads TGTGCCAGCAGCCCAACATGGGCCTTAAACACTGAAGCTTTCTTT. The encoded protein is CASSPTWALNTEAFF.

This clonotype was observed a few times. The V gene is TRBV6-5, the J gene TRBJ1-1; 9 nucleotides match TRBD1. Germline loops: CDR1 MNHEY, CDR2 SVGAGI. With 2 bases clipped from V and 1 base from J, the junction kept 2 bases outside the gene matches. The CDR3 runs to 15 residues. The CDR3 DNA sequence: TGTGCCAGCAGTTACGGGGGACAGGGGAACACTGAAGCTTTCTTT. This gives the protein CASSYGGQGNTEAFF.

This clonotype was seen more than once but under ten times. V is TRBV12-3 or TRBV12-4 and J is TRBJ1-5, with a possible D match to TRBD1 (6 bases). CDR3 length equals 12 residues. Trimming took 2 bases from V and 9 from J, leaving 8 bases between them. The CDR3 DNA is TGTGCCAGCAGTTTATTCAGGGGGCCCCAGCATTTT. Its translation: CASSLFRGPQHF.

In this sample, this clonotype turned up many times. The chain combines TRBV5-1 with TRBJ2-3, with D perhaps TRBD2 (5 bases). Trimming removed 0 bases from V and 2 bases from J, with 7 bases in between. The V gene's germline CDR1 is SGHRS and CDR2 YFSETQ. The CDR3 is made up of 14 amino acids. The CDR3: CASSLGLATDTQYF. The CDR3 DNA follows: TGCGCCAGCAGCTTGGGCCTAGCCACAGATACGCAGTATTTT.

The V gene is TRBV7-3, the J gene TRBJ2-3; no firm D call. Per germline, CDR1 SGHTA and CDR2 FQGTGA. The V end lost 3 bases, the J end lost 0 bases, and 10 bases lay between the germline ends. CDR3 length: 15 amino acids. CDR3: CASSFRGVSTDTQYF. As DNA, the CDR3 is TGTGCCAGCAGCTTCAGAGGTGTTAGCACAGATACGCAGTATTTT. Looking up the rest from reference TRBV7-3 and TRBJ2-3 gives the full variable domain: GAGVSQTPSNKVTEKGKYVELRCDPISGHTALYWYRQSLGQGPEFLIYFQGTGAADDSGLPNDRFFAVRPEGSVSTLKIQRTERGDSAVYLCASSFRGVSTDTQYFGPGTRLTVL.

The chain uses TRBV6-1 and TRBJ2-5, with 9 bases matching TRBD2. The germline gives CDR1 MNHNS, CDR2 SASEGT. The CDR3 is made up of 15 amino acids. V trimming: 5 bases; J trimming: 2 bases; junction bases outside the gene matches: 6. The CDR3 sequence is CASSQPGLAQETQYF. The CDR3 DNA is TGTGCCAGCAGTCAGCCCGGACTAGCGCAAGAGACCCAGTACTTC.

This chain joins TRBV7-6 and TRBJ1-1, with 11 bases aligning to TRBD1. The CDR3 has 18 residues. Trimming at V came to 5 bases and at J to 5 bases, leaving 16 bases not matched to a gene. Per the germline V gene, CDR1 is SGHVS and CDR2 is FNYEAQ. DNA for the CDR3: TGTGCCAGCAGCCACAGCGGGCCCCGTGGGGACAGGGGGACTGAAGCTTTCTTT. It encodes CASSHSGPRGDRGTEAFF. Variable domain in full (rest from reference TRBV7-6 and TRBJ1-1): GAGVSQSPRYKVTKRGQDVALRCDPISGHVSLYWYRQALGQGPEFLTYFNYEAQQDKSGLPNDRFSAERPEGSISTLTIQRTEQRDSAMYRCASSHSGPRGDRGTEAFFGQGTRLTVV.

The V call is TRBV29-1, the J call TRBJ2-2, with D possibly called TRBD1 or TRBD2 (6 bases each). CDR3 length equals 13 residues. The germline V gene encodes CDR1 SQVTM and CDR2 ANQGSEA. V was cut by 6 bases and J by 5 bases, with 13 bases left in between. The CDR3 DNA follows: TGCAGCGTCAGGGGCCTAGCGACCGGGGAGCTGTTTTTT. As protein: CSVRGLATGELFF.

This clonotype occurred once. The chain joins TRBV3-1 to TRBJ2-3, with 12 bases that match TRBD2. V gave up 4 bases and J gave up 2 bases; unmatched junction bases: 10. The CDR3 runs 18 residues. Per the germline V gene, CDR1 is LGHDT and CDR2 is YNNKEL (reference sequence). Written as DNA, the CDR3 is TGTGCCAGCAGCCTAGAGGCGCTAGCGGGAGGGATCACAGATACGCAGTATTTT. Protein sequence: CASSLEALAGGITDTQYF.

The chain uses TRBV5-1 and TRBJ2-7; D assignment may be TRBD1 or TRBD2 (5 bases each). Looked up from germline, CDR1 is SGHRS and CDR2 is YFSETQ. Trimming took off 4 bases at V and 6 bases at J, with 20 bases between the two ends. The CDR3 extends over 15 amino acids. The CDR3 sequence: CASSARDEYLCEQYF. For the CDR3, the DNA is TGCGCCAGCAGCGCCCGGGACGAGTACCTGTGCGAGCAGTACTTC.

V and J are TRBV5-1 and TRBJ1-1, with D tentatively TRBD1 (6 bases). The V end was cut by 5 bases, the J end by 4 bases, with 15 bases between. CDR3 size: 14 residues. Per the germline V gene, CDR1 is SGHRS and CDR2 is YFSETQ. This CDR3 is CASRPPGGGTEAFF. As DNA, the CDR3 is TGCGCCAGCAGGCCCCCTGGAGGGGGCACTGAAGCTTTCTTT.

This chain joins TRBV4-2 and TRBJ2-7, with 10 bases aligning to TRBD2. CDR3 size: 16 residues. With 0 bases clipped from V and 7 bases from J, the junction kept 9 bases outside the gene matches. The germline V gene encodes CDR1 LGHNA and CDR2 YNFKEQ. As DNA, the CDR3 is TGTGCCAGCAGCCAAGAGTCGAGGCTAGCGGGAGTTGAGCAGTACTTC. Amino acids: CASSQESRLAGVEQYF.

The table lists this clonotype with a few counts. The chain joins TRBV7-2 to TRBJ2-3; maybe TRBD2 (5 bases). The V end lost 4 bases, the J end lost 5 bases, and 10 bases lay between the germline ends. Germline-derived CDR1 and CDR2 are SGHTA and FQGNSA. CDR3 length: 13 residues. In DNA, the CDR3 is TGTGCCAGCAGCTCCCGACTATTAGATACGCAGTATTTT. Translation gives CASSSRLLDTQYF.

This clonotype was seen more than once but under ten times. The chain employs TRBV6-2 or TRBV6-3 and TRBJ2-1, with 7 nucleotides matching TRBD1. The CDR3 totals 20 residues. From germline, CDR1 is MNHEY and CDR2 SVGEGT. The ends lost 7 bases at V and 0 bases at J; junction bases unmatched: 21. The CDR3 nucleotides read TGTGCCAGCATCCTATTGGACTCAAGGGACAGAGACAGCTCCTACAATGAGCAGTTCTTC. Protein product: CASILLDSRDRDSSYNEQFF.

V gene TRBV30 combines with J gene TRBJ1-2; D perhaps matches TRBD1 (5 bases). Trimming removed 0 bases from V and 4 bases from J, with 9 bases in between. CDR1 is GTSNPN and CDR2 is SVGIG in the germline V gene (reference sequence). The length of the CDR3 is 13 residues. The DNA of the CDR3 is TGTGCCTGGAGTGTATACAGGAGCTATGGCTACACCTTC. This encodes CAWSVYRSYGYTF.

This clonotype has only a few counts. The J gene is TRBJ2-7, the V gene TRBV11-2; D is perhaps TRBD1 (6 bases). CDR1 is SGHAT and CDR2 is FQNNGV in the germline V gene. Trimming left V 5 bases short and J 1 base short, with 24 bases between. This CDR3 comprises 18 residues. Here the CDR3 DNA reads TGTGCCAGCAGCCTCCGCCGGGACACCAGAGGGTGGTCCTACGAGCAGTACTTC. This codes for CASSLRRDTRGWSYEQYF.

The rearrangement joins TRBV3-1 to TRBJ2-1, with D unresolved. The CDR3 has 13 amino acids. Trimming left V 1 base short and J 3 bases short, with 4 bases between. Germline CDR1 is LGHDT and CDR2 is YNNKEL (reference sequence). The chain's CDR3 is CASSQVDYNEQFF. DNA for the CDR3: TGTGCCAGCAGCCAAGTGGACTACAATGAGCAGTTCTTC.

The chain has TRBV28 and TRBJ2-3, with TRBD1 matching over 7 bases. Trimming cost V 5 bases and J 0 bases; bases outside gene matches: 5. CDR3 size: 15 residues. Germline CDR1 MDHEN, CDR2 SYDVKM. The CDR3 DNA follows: TGTGCCAGCAGTAGGACAGGCGTGAGCACAGATACGCAGTATTTT. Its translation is CASSRTGVSTDTQYF.